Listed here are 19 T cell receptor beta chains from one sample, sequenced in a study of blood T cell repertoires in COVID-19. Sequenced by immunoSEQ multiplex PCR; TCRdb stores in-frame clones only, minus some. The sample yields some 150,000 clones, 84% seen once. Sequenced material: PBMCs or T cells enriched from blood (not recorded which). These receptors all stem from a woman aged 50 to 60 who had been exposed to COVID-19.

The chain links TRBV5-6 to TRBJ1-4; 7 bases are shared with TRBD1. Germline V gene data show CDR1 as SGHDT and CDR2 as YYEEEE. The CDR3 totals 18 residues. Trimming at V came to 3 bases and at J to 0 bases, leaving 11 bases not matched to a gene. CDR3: CASSSLRTGIATNEKLFF. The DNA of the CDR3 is TGTGCCAGCAGCTCTCTGAGGACAGGAATAGCAACTAATGAAAAACTGTTTTTT.

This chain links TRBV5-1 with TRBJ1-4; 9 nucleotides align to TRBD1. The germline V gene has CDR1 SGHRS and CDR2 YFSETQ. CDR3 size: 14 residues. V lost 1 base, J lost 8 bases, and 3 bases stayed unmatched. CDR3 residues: CASSLPGTGEKLFF. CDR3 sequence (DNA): TGCGCCAGCAGCTTGCCGGGGACAGGGGAAAAACTGTTTTTT.

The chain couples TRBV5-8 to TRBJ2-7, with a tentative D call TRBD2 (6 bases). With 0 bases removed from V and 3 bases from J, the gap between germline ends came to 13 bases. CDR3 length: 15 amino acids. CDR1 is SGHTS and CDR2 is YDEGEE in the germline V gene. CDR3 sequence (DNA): TGTGCCAGCAGCTTGGGGAGGGTTTCTCGCTACGAGCAGTACTTC. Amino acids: CASSLGRVSRYEQYF.

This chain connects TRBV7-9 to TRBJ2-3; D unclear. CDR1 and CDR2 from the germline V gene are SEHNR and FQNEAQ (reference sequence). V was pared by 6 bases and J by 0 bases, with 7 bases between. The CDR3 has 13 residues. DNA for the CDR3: TGTGCCAGCAGTGAGTGGAGCACAGATACGCAGTATTTT. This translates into CASSEWSTDTQYF.

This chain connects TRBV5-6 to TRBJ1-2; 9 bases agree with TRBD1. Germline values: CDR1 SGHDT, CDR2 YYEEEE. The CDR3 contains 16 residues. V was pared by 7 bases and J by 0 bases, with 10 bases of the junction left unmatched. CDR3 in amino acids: CASAKDRGPPNYGYTF. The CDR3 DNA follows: TGTGCCAGCGCCAAGGACAGGGGACCCCCTAACTATGGCTACACCTTC.

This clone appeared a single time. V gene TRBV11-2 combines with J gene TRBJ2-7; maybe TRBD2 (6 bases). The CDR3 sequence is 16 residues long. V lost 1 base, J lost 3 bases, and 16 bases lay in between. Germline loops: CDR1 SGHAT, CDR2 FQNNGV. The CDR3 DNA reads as TGTGCCAGCAGCTTAGGCCAGGGAGGTCTAAGCTACGAGCAGTACTTC. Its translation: CASSLGQGGLSYEQYF.

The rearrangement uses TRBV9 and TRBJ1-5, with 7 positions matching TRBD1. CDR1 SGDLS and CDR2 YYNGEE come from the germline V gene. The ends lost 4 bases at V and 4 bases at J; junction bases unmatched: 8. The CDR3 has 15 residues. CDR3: CASSPRDSLNQPQHF. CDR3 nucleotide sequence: TGTGCCAGCAGCCCCAGGGACAGCCTAAATCAGCCCCAGCATTTT.

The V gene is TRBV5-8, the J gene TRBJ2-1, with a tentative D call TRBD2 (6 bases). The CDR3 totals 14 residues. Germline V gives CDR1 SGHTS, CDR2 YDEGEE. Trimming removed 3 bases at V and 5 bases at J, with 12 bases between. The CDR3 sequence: CASSSRGTHNEQFF. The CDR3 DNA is TGTGCCAGCAGCTCACGGGGGACTCACAATGAGCAGTTCTTC.

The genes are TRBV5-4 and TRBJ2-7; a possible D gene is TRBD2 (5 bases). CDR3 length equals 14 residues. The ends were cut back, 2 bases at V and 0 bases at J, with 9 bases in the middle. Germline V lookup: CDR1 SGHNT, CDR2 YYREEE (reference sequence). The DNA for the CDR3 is TGTGCCAGCAGCTTAGGAGGAACCTCCTACGAGCAGTACTTC. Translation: CASSLGGTSYEQYF.

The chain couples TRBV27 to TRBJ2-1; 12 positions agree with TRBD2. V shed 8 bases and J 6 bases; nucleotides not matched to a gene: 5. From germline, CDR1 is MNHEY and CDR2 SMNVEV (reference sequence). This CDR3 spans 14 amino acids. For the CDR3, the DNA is TGTGCCAGCCTCCCTAGCGGGGGGGTCAATGAGCAGTTCTTC. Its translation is CASLPSGGVNEQFF.

CDR3 DNA: TGTGCCAGCAGCACCGGGACAGTAGCTAACTATGGCTACACCTTC. Protein sequence: CASSTGTVANYGYTF. The gene calls are TRBV5-6 and TRBJ1-2; 7 nucleotides agree with TRBD1. In germline, CDR1 is SGHDT, CDR2 YYEEEE. J lost 0 bases, V lost 4 bases, and 6 bases had no gene match. The CDR3 length is 15 residues.

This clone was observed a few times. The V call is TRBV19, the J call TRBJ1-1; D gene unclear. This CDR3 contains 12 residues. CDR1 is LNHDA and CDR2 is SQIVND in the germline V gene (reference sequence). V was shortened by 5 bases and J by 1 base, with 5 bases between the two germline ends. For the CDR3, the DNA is TGTGCCAGTAGTCAGTGGAACACTGAAGCTTTCTTT. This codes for CASSQWNTEAFF.

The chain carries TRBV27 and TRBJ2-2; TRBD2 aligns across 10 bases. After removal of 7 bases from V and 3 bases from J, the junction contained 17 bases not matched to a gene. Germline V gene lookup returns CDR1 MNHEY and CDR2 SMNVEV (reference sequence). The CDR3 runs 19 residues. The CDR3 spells CASINEASGRNWDTGELFF. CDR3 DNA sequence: TGTGCCAGCATCAATGAGGCTAGCGGGAGAAATTGGGACACCGGGGAGCTGTTTTTT.

DNA of the CDR3: TGTGCCAGCAGTTTTTCTCAGGGTACGGGGGCCAACGTCCTGACTTTC. Residues: CASSFSQGTGANVLTF. V gene TRBV27 combines with J gene TRBJ2-6, with D possibly matching TRBD1 (5 bases). There are 16 residues in the CDR3. In germline, CDR1 is MNHEY, CDR2 SMNVEV (reference sequence). The ends were cut back, 3 bases at V and 4 bases at J, with 13 bases in the middle.

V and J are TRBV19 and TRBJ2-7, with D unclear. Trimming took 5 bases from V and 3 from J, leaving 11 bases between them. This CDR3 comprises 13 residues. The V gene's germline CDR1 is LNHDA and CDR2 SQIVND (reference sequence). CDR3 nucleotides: TGTGCCAGTAGTGGCAGGTGGAACTACGAGCAGTACTTC. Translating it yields CASSGRWNYEQYF.

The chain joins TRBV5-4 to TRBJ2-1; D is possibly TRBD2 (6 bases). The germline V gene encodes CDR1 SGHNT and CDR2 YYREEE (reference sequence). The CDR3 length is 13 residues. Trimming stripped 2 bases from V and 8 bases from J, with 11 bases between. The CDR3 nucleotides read TGTGCCAGCAGCTTTGGAGGGAAGGATGAGCAGTTCTTC. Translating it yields CASSFGGKDEQFF. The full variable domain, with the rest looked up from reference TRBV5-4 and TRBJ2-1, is ETGVTQSPTHLIKTRGQQVTLRCSSQSGHNTVSWYQQALGQGPQFIFQYYREEENGRGNFPPRFSGLQFPNYSSELNVNALELDDSALYLCASSFGGKDEQFFGPGTRLTVL.

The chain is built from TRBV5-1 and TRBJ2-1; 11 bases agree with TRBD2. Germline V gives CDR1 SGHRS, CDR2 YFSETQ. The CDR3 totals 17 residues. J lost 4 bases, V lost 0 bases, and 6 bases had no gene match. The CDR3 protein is CASSLGPTSGSYNEQFF. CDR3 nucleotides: TGCGCCAGCAGCTTGGGCCCAACTAGCGGGAGTTACAATGAGCAGTTCTTC.

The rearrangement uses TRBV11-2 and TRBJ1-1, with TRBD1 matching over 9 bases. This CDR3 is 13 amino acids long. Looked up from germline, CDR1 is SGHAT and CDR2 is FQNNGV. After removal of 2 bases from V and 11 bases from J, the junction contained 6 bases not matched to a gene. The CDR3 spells CASSLMGDREAFF. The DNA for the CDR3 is TGTGCCAGCAGCTTAATGGGGGACAGGGAGGCTTTCTTT.

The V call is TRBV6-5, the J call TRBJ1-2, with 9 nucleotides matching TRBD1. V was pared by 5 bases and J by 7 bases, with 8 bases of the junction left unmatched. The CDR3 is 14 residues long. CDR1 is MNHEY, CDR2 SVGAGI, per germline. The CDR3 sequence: CASSQGQGTGGYTF. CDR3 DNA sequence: TGTGCCAGCAGTCAGGGACAGGGAACGGGTGGCTACACCTTC.